Each of the 29 T cell receptor beta chains below was sequenced from the same sample in a study of CD8+ T cells in alopecia areata. Isolated RNA was reverse transcribed into cDNA used as the sequencing template. The table came from immunoSEQ multiplex PCR; TCRdb's copy has only in-frame clones and leaves some out. The repertoire holds hundreds of thousands of clones, with 60% as singletons. As for treatment: oral pan-JAK inhibitor, 5-10 mg twice daily. The input for sequencing was CD4+ T cells sorted from blood, taken at week 52, from a patient treated with tofacitinib. These receptors all come from a human donor with alopecia areata.

The chain uses TRBV5-1 and TRBJ2-1, with D possibly being TRBD1 (5 bases). The CDR3 has 15 amino acids. V was clipped by 1 base and J by 0 bases, with 8 bases between them. Per the germline V gene, CDR1 is SGHRS and CDR2 is YFSETQ. CDR3 DNA sequence: TGCGCCAGCAGCTTGAGACAGTTCTCCTACAATGAGCAGTTCTTC. This translates into CASSLRQFSYNEQFF. Using reference TRBV5-1 and TRBJ2-1 for the parts outside the CDR3, the full variable domain is KAGVTQTPRYLIKTRGQQVTLSCSPISGHRSVSWYQQTPGQGLQFLFEYFSETQRNKGNFPGRFSGRQFSNSRSEMNVSTLELGDSALYLCASSLRQFSYNEQFFGPGTRLTVL.

The chain recombines TRBV30 with TRBJ2-2; a possible D gene is TRBD1 (6 bases). The V and J ends lost 3 bases and 6 bases respectively, with 14 bases between them. Germline CDR1 GTSNPN, CDR2 SVGIG (reference sequence). The CDR3 consists of 14 residues. The CDR3 protein is CAWRELGAAGELFF. The CDR3 DNA follows: TGTGCCTGGAGGGAACTGGGGGCCGCCGGGGAGCTGTTTTTT. Filled out from reference TRBV30 and TRBJ2-2, the complete variable domain reads SQTIHQWPATLVQPVGSPLSLECTVEGTSNPNLYWYRQAAGRGLQLLFYSVGIGQISSEVPQNLSASRPQDRQFILSSKKLLLSDSGFYLCAWRELGAAGELFFGEGSRLTVL.

This clone has only one observation. For the CDR3, the DNA is TGCGCCAGCTCCCGGGGGACACTATACGAGCAGTACTTC. Protein product: CASSRGTLYEQYF. The gene calls are TRBV4-3 and TRBJ2-7, with D perhaps given as TRBD1 or TRBD2 (6 bases each). Germline V gene lookup returns CDR1 LGHNA and CDR2 YSLEER. V lost 8 bases to trimming and J lost 4 bases, with 15 bases between them. CDR3 length equals 13 residues.

This clone showed up just once. The CDR3 reads CASSLTGNTEAFF. The CDR3 DNA reads as TGTGCCAGCAGCCTAACGGGAAACACTGAAGCTTTCTTT. V is TRBV4-2 and J is TRBJ1-1; D remains unclear. Trimming pared 4 bases from V and 2 bases from J, leaving 8 bases between. CDR1 is LGHNA and CDR2 is YNFKEQ in the germline V gene. The CDR3 runs 13 residues.

As to this clone: Other DNA sequences in this specimen translate into the identical CDR3. The chain joins TRBV5-1 to TRBJ2-7; D gene unclear. Germline CDR1 SGHRS, CDR2 YFSETQ. Between the trimmed V and J ends, which lost 1 base and 4 bases, there was a span of 6 bases. This CDR3 has 12 residues. The CDR3 loop is CASSLRPYEQYF. DNA of the CDR3: TGCGCCAGCAGCTTGCGGCCTTACGAGCAGTACTTC.

This clone showed up just a few times. The chain joins TRBV10-3 to TRBJ2-7, with D possibly TRBD1 on 6 matching bases. The V end lost 11 bases, the J end lost 7 bases, and 18 bases lay between the germline ends. The CDR3 contains 12 residues. Germline CDR1 reads ENHRY; CDR2 reads SYGVKD. The CDR3: CASTGVVGEQYF. The CDR3 region has the DNA TGTGCCTCGACAGGTGTAGTTGGTGAGCAGTACTTC.

The CDR3 DNA reads as TGCAGCGTTGGGACAGACAGCTATTATGGCTACACCTTC. This translates into CSVGTDSYYGYTF. V gene TRBV29-1 combines with J gene TRBJ1-2, with D possibly matching TRBD1 (6 bases). Germline CDR1 is SQVTM and CDR2 is ANQGSEA. The CDR3 length is 13 residues. The V gene lost 4 bases and the J gene lost 5 bases, with 14 bases spanning the gap.

This chain joins TRBV27 and TRBJ1-2; 10 bases fit TRBD1. CDR3 length equals 13 residues. Per germline, CDR1 MNHEY and CDR2 SMNVEV (reference sequence). The V and J ends lost 5 bases and 7 bases, in that order; junction bases with no gene match: 4. CDR3 DNA sequence: TGTGCCAGCAGTCCGGGGACAGGGGTTGGCTACACCTTC. Protein product: CASSPGTGVGYTF.

The chain is built from TRBV7-9 and TRBJ1-5, with a possible D match to TRBD1 (5 bases). Germline CDR1 is SEHNR and CDR2 is FQNEAQ (reference sequence). The CDR3 has 14 residues. The V end lost 6 bases, the J end lost 4 bases, and 13 bases lay between the germline ends. The CDR3 DNA follows: TGTGCCAGCAGTCGGAGTGGGGGGAATCAGCCCCAGCATTTT. Translated: CASSRSGGNQPQHF.

This chain uses TRBV2 with TRBJ2-7; 9 nucleotides align to TRBD1. The germline V gene encodes CDR1 SNHLY and CDR2 FYNNEI. The CDR3 has 14 amino acids. After removal of 6 bases from V and 3 bases from J, the junction contained 6 bases not matched to a gene. The CDR3 protein is CASRTGQGIYEQYF. The CDR3 bases are TGTGCCAGCAGGACGGGACAGGGAATCTACGAGCAGTACTTC.

V is TRBV6-5 and J is TRBJ2-7; TRBD1 matches at 7 bases. CDR1 and CDR2 (germline): MNHEY, SVGAGI. This CDR3 spans 13 amino acids. The V segment lost 5 bases and the J segment 2 bases; nucleotides outside the gene matches: 3. The CDR3 nucleotides read TGTGCCAGCAGTCAAGGGGGCACCTACGAGCAGTACTTC. It yields the protein CASSQGGTYEQYF.

The chain couples TRBV15 to TRBJ1-1; no clear D. Looked up from germline, CDR1 is LNHNV and CDR2 is YYDKDF (reference sequence). V was shortened by 1 base and J by 3 bases, with 15 bases between the two germline ends. The CDR3 has 16 residues. The CDR3 is CATSRGERLPDTEAFF. The DNA of the CDR3 is TGTGCCACCAGCAGAGGGGAGCGACTCCCGGACACTGAAGCTTTCTTT.

V is TRBV15 and J is TRBJ2-1; no firm D call. V lost 5 bases, J lost 9 bases, and 11 bases lay in between. In germline, CDR1 is LNHNV, CDR2 YYDKDF (reference sequence). The CDR3 has 12 amino acids. The chain's CDR3 is CATSWAVGEQFF. Here the CDR3 DNA reads TGTGCCACCAGCTGGGCTGTCGGTGAGCAGTTCTTC.

This chain joins TRBV5-1 and TRBJ2-2; D is ambiguous. Germline V gene data show CDR1 as SGHRS and CDR2 as YFSETQ. Trimming removed 4 bases from V and 7 bases from J, with 14 bases in between. The CDR3 consists of 14 residues. In DNA form, the CDR3 reads TGCGCCAGCAGCGCCGATTGGTATAGCGGGGAGCTGTTTTTT. This gives the protein CASSADWYSGELFF.

The rearrangement links TRBV5-1 to TRBJ2-7; D is uncertain. This CDR3 has 13 amino acids. Trimming took off 4 bases at V and 5 bases at J, with 13 bases between the two ends. The germline CDR1 and CDR2 sequences are SGHRS and YFSETQ. The CDR3 loop reads CASSAEGPDEQYF. The CDR3 coding sequence is TGCGCCAGCAGCGCCGAAGGGCCCGACGAGCAGTACTTC.

The V gene is TRBV9, the J gene TRBJ2-2; 13 bases map to TRBD2. The junction had 1 base not matched to a gene; V was cut back by 4 bases and J by 4 bases. Per germline, CDR1 SGDLS and CDR2 YYNGEE. This CDR3 is built from 15 residues. CDR3 in amino acids: CASSWTSGGTGELFF. CDR3 nucleotides: TGTGCCAGCAGCTGGACTAGCGGGGGCACCGGGGAGCTGTTTTTT.

The chain recombines TRBV4-2 with TRBJ1-5; D is unclear. The germline V gene encodes CDR1 LGHNA and CDR2 YNFKEQ. Between the trimmed V and J ends, which lost 4 bases and 4 bases, there was a span of 17 bases. The CDR3 runs to 16 residues. CDR3 DNA sequence: TGTGCCAGCAGCCCTAAGCCGGGCGGGGTGAATCAGCCCCAGCATTTT. Residues: CASSPKPGGVNQPQHF.

This clone was detected only a few times. The chain is built from TRBV9 and TRBJ2-6; TRBD1 aligns across 8 bases. The CDR3 extends over 14 amino acids. Per germline, CDR1 SGDLS and CDR2 YYNGEE. V lost 4 bases, J lost 8 bases, and 5 bases stayed unmatched. The CDR3 DNA is TGTGCCAGCAGCCCTTACAGGGGGACCAACGTCCTGACTTTC. This translates into CASSPYRGTNVLTF. The entire variable domain, with the rest obtained from reference TRBV9 and TRBJ2-6, is as follows: DSGVTQTPKHLITATGQRVTLRCSPRSGDLSVYWYQQSLDQGLQFLIQYYNGEERAKGNILERFSAQQFPDLHSELNLSSLELGDSALYFCASSPYRGTNVLTFGAGSRLTVL.

This rearrangement joins TRBV30 to TRBJ1-4; 8 bases match TRBD1. This CDR3 comprises 14 residues. CDR1 and CDR2 from the germline V gene are GTSNPN and SVGIG (reference sequence). J gave up 5 bases and V 5 bases, and 7 bases lay outside the gene matches. The CDR3, as DNA: TGTGCCTGGTCAGGGGGCGGTAGAAATGAAAAACTGTTTTTT. Translating it yields CAWSGGGRNEKLFF.

CDR3 region: CATRGDFYEQYF. CDR3 DNA sequence: TGTGCCACCAGGGGGGACTTCTACGAGCAGTACTTC. This chain uses TRBV15 with TRBJ2-7; D might be TRBD2 (6 bases). Germline CDR1 and CDR2: LNHNV and YYDKDF (reference sequence). V was shortened by 6 bases and J by 3 bases, with 9 bases between the two germline ends. This CDR3 has 12 residues.

This clone was detected once. The chain recombines TRBV30 with TRBJ1-1, with 10 bases matching TRBD1. After removal of 5 bases from V and 5 bases from J, the junction contained 2 bases not matched to a gene. Germline V gene lookup returns CDR1 GTSNPN and CDR2 SVGIG (reference sequence). This CDR3 spans 12 amino acids. The CDR3 nucleotides are TGTGCCTGGGACAGGGGGCGGACTGAAGCTTTCTTT. Its translation: CAWDRGRTEAFF.

J is TRBJ2-1 and V is TRBV30; no firm D call. This CDR3 spans 11 amino acids. V shed 5 bases and J shed 7 bases, with 9 bases lying between them. Germline CDR1 is GTSNPN and CDR2 is SVGIG (reference sequence). The CDR3 is CAWGVRNEQFF. The DNA for the CDR3 is TGTGCCTGGGGAGTAAGAAATGAGCAGTTCTTC.

The V call is TRBV30, the J call TRBJ2-5; 7 bases fit TRBD2. Trimming cost V 3 bases and J 5 bases; bases outside gene matches: 6. The length of the CDR3 is 13 residues. From germline, CDR1 is GTSNPN and CDR2 SVGIG (reference sequence). The CDR3, as DNA: TGTGCCTGGAGGAGACTAGCCGGCGAGACCCAGTACTTC. This encodes CAWRRLAGETQYF. Full variable domain (outside the CDR3, taken from reference TRBV30 and TRBJ2-5): SQTIHQWPATLVQPVGSPLSLECTVEGTSNPNLYWYRQAAGRGLQLLFYSVGIGQISSEVPQNLSASRPQDRQFILSSKKLLLSDSGFYLCAWRRLAGETQYFGPGTRLLVL.

The chain combines TRBV5-1 with TRBJ2-7; 11 bases align to TRBD1. V trimming: 0 bases; J trimming: 2 bases; junction bases outside the gene matches: 4. The CDR3 contains 16 residues. Germline V gene lookup returns CDR1 SGHRS and CDR2 YFSETQ. CDR3 protein: CASSLAPGQGAYEQYF. The CDR3 coding sequence is TGCGCCAGCAGCTTGGCTCCGGGACAGGGGGCCTACGAGCAGTACTTC.

The rearrangement links TRBV5-4 to TRBJ2-3; D remains unclear. CDR1 and CDR2 from the germline V gene are SGHNT and YYREEE (reference sequence). The CDR3 runs to 13 residues. Trimming took off 3 bases at V and 1 base at J, with 6 bases between the two ends. The CDR3 spells CASSWKGTDTQYF. For the CDR3, the DNA is TGTGCCAGCAGCTGGAAGGGCACAGATACGCAGTATTTT.

The CDR3 coding sequence is TGTGCCAGCAGCGTGGCAGCCTCGGGTTCACCCCTCCACTTT. It codes for CASSVAASGSPLHF. The gene calls are TRBV9 and TRBJ1-6; D ambiguous. Trimming took off 2 bases at V and 9 bases at J, with 12 bases between the two ends. Germline CDR1 reads SGDLS; CDR2 reads YYNGEE. The CDR3 length is 14 residues.

The rearrangement links TRBV18 to TRBJ1-5; D not resolved. This CDR3 spans 14 amino acids. Germline CDR1 and CDR2: KGHSH and LQKENI. Trimming shortened V by 1 base and J by 2 bases, and 6 bases separated the two germline ends. CDR3 in amino acids: CASSPQWGNQPQHF. DNA of the CDR3: TGTGCCAGCTCACCACAGTGGGGCAATCAGCCCCAGCATTTT. The full variable domain, completed using reference TRBV18 and TRBJ1-5, is NAGVMQNPRHLVRRRGQEARLRCSPMKGHSHVYWYRQLPEEGLKFMVYLQKENIIDESGMPKERFSAEFPKEGPSILRIQQVVRGDSAAYFCASSPQWGNQPQHFGDGTRLSIL.

J is TRBJ2-1 and V is TRBV9; TRBD1 is a possible D gene (6 bases). Germline V CDR1 and CDR2: SGDLS, YYNGEE. Between the trimmed V and J ends, which lost 0 bases and 7 bases, there was a span of 20 bases. This CDR3 has 17 amino acids. The CDR3 coding sequence is TGTGCCAGCAGCGTAGATCCGATGGGGGCAGTAAGGAATGAGCAGTTCTTC. It is translated as CASSVDPMGAVRNEQFF.

This chain links TRBV7-2 with TRBJ2-5; D gene ambiguous. Germline V CDR1 and CDR2: SGHTA, FQGNSA. The germline V and J ends were trimmed by 1 base and 4 bases, with 10 bases remaining between them. This CDR3 contains 14 residues. Here the CDR3 reads CASSLVFGRETQYF. DNA for the CDR3: TGTGCCAGCAGCTTAGTCTTCGGCAGAGAGACCCAGTACTTC.